This T cell receptor (beta chain) came from a study of blood T cell repertoires in COVID-19. The CDR3 has 15 amino acids. The V gene's germline CDR1 is MDHEN and CDR2 SYDVKM. After removal of 8 bases from V and 4 bases from J, the junction contained 10 bases not matched to a gene. The data were produced by immunoSEQ multiplex PCR, yet TCRdb's version contains in-frame clones alone and is incomplete. The data contain about 160,000 clones, roughly 88% of them singletons. This clone is a singleton in its sample. The chain combines TRBV28 with TRBJ2-3; 9 positions match TRBD2. The sequence was obtained from a man aged 80 or over with COVID-19, enrolled during active disease. Sequencing was performed on peripheral blood. Here the CDR3 DNA reads TGTGCCAGCGCCACCACTGGCGGGGGGGCAGATACGCAGTATTTT. The encoded protein is CASATTGGGADTQYF.